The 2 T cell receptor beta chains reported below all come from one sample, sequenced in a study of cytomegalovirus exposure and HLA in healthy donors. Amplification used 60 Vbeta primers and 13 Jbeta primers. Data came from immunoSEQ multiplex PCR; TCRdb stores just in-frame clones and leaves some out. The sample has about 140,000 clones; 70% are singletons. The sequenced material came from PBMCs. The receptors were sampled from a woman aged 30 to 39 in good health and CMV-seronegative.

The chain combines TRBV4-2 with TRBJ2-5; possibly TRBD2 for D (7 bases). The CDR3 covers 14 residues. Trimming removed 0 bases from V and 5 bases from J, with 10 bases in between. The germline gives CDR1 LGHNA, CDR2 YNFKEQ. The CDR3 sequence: CASSQERGGETQYF. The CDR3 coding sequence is TGTGCCAGCAGCCAAGAAAGGGGGGGGGAGACCCAGTACTTC.

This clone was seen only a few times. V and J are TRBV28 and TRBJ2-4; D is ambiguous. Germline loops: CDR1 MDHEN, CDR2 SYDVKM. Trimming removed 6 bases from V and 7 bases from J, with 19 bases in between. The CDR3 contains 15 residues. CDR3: CASSLGVGSENIQYF. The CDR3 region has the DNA TGTGCCAGCAGCTTAGGCGTTGGGTCGGAGAACATTCAGTACTTC.